This entry lists 20 T cell receptor beta chains sequenced from one sample in a study of CD8+CD57+ T cells in acquired aplastic anemia. In patients chosen for sequencing, flow cytometry had shown CD8+CD57+ cell expansion. Profiling of TCR beta VDJ combinations and CDR3 sequences used genomic DNA as template. TCRdb reprocessed the reads with MiXCR, giving one entry per CDR3 protein. The repertoire holds 95,000 to 150,000 distinct CDR3 sequences, with over 30% as singletons. The sequencing input was sorted CD4+, CD8+, or CD8+CD57+ T cells (not recorded which) from PBMCs. The receptors originated from a human donor with aplastic anemia.

V and J are TRBV12-3 or TRBV12-4 and TRBJ1-2; TRBD1 matches at 7 bases. Trimming removed 6 bases from V and 4 bases from J; junction bases left unmatched: 5. This CDR3 has 13 amino acids. CDR3 sequence: CASSRDRIYGYTF. CDR3 nucleotide sequence: TGTGCCAGCAGCAGGGACAGAATCTATGGCTACACCTTC.

This clonotype was detected many times. V and J are TRBV5-6 and TRBJ1-5; D is perhaps TRBD1 (6 bases). Germline V gene lookup returns CDR1 SGHDT and CDR2 YYEEEE. Trimming cost V 4 bases and J 5 bases, with 13 bases left between them. The CDR3 spans 14 residues. CDR3 region: CASSREGHHQPQHF. The DNA for the CDR3 is TGTGCCAGCAGCCGGGAGGGACACCATCAGCCCCAGCATTTT.

The chain has TRBV6-1 and TRBJ2-7, with D unclear. From germline, CDR1 is MNHNS and CDR2 SASEGT. CDR3 size: 13 residues. The germline V and J ends were trimmed by 2 bases and 0 bases, with 5 bases remaining between them. The CDR3, as DNA: TGTGCCAGCAGTGAACAGGCCTCCTACGAGCAGTACTTC. It specifies CASSEQASYEQYF.

In its sample, this clonotype was seen many times. The chain recombines TRBV7-2 with TRBJ2-7; a weak D match, TRBD1 (5 bases). CDR1 SGHTA and CDR2 FQGNSA come from the germline V gene. The CDR3 covers 14 residues. Trimming cost V 5 bases and J 2 bases, with 13 bases left between them. The CDR3 region is CASSPVLGAYEQYF. The CDR3 nucleotides are TGTGCCAGCAGCCCTGTTCTAGGGGCCTACGAGCAGTACTTC.

The genes are TRBV6-4 and TRBJ1-1; D is possibly TRBD1 (5 bases). This CDR3 is built from 14 residues. From germline, CDR1 is MRHNA and CDR2 SNTAGT. V lost 8 bases, J lost 1 base, and 14 bases lay in between. CDR3 nucleotide sequence: TGTGCCAGCGTAAGACAGCGGAGGAACACTGAAGCTTTCTTT. Protein product: CASVRQRRNTEAFF.

This clonotype was picked up a small number of times. The chain couples TRBV28 to TRBJ1-1, with TRBD1 matching 7 bases. Germline CDR1 MDHEN, CDR2 SYDVKM. Unmatched junction bases numbered 2, after V lost 4 bases and J lost 3 bases. CDR3 length: 13 residues. CDR3 region: CASSSQGYTEAFF. CDR3 DNA: TGTGCCAGCAGTTCACAGGGGTACACTGAAGCTTTCTTT.

This clonotype was counted many times. The rearrangement uses TRBV20-1 and TRBJ2-7; 10 bases are shared with TRBD2. Germline loops: CDR1 DFQATT, CDR2 SNEGSKA (reference sequence). The CDR3 spans 15 residues. J gave up 2 bases and V 3 bases, and 7 bases lay outside the gene matches. CDR3 coding DNA: TGCAGTGCTAGCCCAACAGCGGGGGGGCCCTACGAGCAGTACTTC. Amino acids: CSASPTAGGPYEQYF.

The chain employs TRBV5-4 and TRBJ2-7, with D perhaps TRBD1 or TRBD2 (5 bases each). CDR3 length equals 12 residues. The germline CDR1 and CDR2 sequences are SGHNT and YYREEE (reference sequence). The ends were cut back, 0 bases at V and 7 bases at J, with 8 bases in the middle. In DNA form, the CDR3 reads TGTGCCAGCAGCTTGGTTGGGGGAGAGCAGTACTTC. It encodes CASSLVGGEQYF.

This clonotype occurred once. This may arise from a read error, as a much more abundant clone is one base away. The chain employs TRBV4-2 and TRBJ2-7; D is ambiguous. Germline V gene sequence: CDR1 LGHNA, CDR2 YNFKEQ. V was clipped by 4 bases and J by 3 bases, with 7 bases between them. This CDR3 is 12 amino acids long. CDR3 in amino acids: CASSPIFYEQYV. The CDR3 region has the DNA TGTGCCAGCAGCCCCATCTTCTACGAGCAGTACGTC.

This clonotype has just a few counts. This rearrangement joins TRBV6-1 to TRBJ2-5, with D unclear. V was shortened by 5 bases and J by 0 bases, with 10 bases between the two germline ends. The CDR3 runs 14 residues. CDR1 is MNHNS and CDR2 is SASEGT in the germline V gene. DNA for the CDR3: TGTGCCAGCAGTAATGATGATTACCAAGAGACCCAGTACTTC. This encodes CASSNDDYQETQYF.

Ten or more counts support this clonotype. This chain connects TRBV4-3 to TRBJ2-3, with D uncertain. CDR3 size: 15 residues. The ends were cut back, 4 bases at V and 5 bases at J, with 16 bases in the middle. CDR1 is LGHNA and CDR2 is YSLEER in the germline V gene. As DNA, the CDR3 is TGCGCCAGCAGCCCTAGACACACCGTGAGAGATACGCAGTATTTT. This translates into CASSPRHTVRDTQYF.

This chain's CDR3 is CAISEKTAINSPLHF. Here the CDR3 DNA reads TGTGCCATCAGTGAGAAGACAGCGATCAATTCACCCCTCCACTTT. V usage is TRBV10-3 and J usage is TRBJ1-6, with D perhaps matching TRBD1 (5 bases). Trimming took 2 bases from V and 7 from J, leaving 12 bases between them. Germline values: CDR1 ENHRY, CDR2 SYGVKD. The CDR3 sequence is 15 residues long.

This clonotype has a count of ten or more. V usage is TRBV5-1 and J usage is TRBJ1-2, with 9 bases identical to TRBD1. This CDR3 spans 15 amino acids. Germline V gives CDR1 SGHRS, CDR2 YFSETQ. J lost 2 bases, V lost 3 bases, and 5 bases had no gene match. CDR3 nucleotide sequence: TGCGCCAGCAGCTCATCCGGGACAGGGAACTATGGCTACACCTTC. Amino acid sequence: CASSSSGTGNYGYTF.

This clonotype was counted many times. The chain joins TRBV27 to TRBJ2-7, with no clear D. Trimming pared 0 bases from V and 0 bases from J, leaving 6 bases between. Germline assignment: CDR1 MNHEY and CDR2 SMNVEV (reference sequence). CDR3 length: 14 amino acids. For the CDR3, the DNA is TGTGCCAGCAGTTTATCAGACACCTCCTACGAGCAGTACTTC. Its translation is CASSLSDTSYEQYF.

This clonotype was recorded a few times. V usage is TRBV7-2 and J usage is TRBJ1-2, with D perhaps matching TRBD1 (5 bases). With 4 bases removed from V and 4 bases from J, the gap between germline ends came to 13 bases. The CDR3 is 14 residues long. Germline lookup yields CDR1 SGHTA and CDR2 FQGNSA. CDR3 bases: TGTGCCAGCAGCTCAACCCCCGGGGGCTATGGCTACACCTTC. Translating it yields CASSSTPGGYGYTF.

Notes on this clonotype: Sequence at one end of the junction differs from germline and may be a read error. The chain joins TRBV19 to TRBJ2-1, with 9 bases that match TRBD2. The CDR3 has 14 residues. Per germline, CDR1 LNHDA and CDR2 SQIVND (reference sequence). The CDR3 region is CASGVSGGYIEQFF. The CDR3 DNA reads as TGTGCCAGCGGTGTTAGCGGGGGTTACATTGAGCAGTTCTTC.

This clonotype has at least ten counts. The J gene is TRBJ2-7, the V gene TRBV19; 8 bases are shared with TRBD1. The germline CDR1 and CDR2 sequences are LNHDA and SQIVND (reference sequence). V lost 3 bases, J lost 3 bases, and 4 bases stayed unmatched. The CDR3 covers 14 residues. The CDR3 sequence is CASSIRGPLYEQYF. The CDR3 DNA follows: TGTGCCAGTAGTATCAGGGGGCCCCTCTACGAGCAGTACTTC.

About this clonotype: This is likely a read error, given that the CDR3 carries no conserved phenylalanine or tryptophan at its end. The DNA is omitted, as the CDR3 cannot be located on it reliably, and the CDR3 follows TCRdb's listing. V and J are TRBV15 and TRBJ1-1. The CDR3 spans 8 amino acids, including both terminal residues. The germline CDR1 and CDR2 sequences are LNHNV and YYDKDF (reference sequence). This CDR3 is CATSRDLS.

This clonotype was observed a few times. The V call is TRBV24-1, the J call TRBJ1-2; perhaps TRBD1 as D (6 bases). Per the germline V gene, CDR1 is KGHDR and CDR2 is SFDVKD. V lost 4 bases and J lost 3, with 11 bases in between. The length of the CDR3 is 14 residues. In DNA, the CDR3 is TGTGCCACCAGTGACCGGGACACCGACTATGGCTACACCTTC. Encoded protein: CATSDRDTDYGYTF.

This clonotype was recorded a few times. This sequence joins TRBV10-2 and TRBJ1-6; TRBD1 is a possible D gene (6 bases). Deletions cut 2 bases from V and 9 bases from J, with 8 bases between. The germline V gene encodes CDR1 WSHSY and CDR2 SAAADI. CDR3 size: 13 residues. Here the CDR3 reads CASSEIGGSPLHF. DNA for the CDR3: TGCGCCAGCAGTGAGATAGGGGGTTCACCCCTCCACTTT.